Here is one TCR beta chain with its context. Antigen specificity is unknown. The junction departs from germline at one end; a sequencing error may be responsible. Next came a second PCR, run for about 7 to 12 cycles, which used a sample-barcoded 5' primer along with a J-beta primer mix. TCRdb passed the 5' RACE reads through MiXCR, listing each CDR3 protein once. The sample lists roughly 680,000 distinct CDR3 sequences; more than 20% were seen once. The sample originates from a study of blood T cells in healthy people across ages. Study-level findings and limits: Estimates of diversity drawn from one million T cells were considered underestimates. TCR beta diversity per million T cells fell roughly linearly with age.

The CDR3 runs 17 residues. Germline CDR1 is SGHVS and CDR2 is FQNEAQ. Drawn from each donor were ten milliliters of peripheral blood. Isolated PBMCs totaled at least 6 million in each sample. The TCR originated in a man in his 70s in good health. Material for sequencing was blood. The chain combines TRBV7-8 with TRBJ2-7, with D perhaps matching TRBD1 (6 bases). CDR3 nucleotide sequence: TGTGCCAGTAGCTTAGTTTCAGGGCAGGGGAGCTCCTACGAGCAGTACTTC. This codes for CASSLVSGQGSSYEQYF.